Described below is a single TCR beta chain sequence and its context. No antigen is known for it. The data originate from a study of identical twins. Findings of the study overall: Models predicted too little out-of-frame TCR alpha sharing in monozygotic twins. Beta out-of-frame twin sharing showed a weaker excess.

A universal primer site came from template switching; cDNA carried unique molecular identifiers. TCRdb passed the 5' RACE reads through MiXCR, listing each CDR3 protein once. The table lists 200,000 to 300,000 distinct CDR3 sequences, about 7% of them singletons. The same data also contributed to another study, on yellow fever vaccine responses in identical twins.

The TCR sequence derives from a woman between 18 and 29 years old in good health. What was sequenced was memory (CD45RO+) T cells sorted from blood.

CDR3 coding DNA: TGCGCCAGCAGCCTGACCCGGGACAGGGACGAAAAACTGTTTTTT. Amino acid sequence: CASSLTRDRDEKLFF. V is TRBV5-1 and J is TRBJ1-4; 9 positions match TRBD1. The CDR3 runs to 15 residues. Unmatched junction bases numbered 9, after V lost 4 bases and J lost 8 bases. CDR1 and CDR2 from the germline V gene are SGHRS and YFSETQ.